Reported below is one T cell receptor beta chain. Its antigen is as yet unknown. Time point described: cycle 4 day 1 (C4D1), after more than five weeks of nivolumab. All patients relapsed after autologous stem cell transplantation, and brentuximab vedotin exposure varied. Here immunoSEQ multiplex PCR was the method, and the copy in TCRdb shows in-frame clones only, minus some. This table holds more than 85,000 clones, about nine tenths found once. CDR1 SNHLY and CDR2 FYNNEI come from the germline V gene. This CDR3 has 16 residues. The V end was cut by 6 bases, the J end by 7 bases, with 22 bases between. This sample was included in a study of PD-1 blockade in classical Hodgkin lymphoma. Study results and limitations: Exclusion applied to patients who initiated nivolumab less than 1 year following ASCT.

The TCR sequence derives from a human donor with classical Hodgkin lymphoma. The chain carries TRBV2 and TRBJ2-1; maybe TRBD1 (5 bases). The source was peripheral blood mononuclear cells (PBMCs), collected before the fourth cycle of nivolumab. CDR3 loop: CASRTETVSNMNEQFF. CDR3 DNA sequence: TGTGCCAGCAGGACAGAGACGGTCAGCAATATGAATGAGCAGTTCTTC.